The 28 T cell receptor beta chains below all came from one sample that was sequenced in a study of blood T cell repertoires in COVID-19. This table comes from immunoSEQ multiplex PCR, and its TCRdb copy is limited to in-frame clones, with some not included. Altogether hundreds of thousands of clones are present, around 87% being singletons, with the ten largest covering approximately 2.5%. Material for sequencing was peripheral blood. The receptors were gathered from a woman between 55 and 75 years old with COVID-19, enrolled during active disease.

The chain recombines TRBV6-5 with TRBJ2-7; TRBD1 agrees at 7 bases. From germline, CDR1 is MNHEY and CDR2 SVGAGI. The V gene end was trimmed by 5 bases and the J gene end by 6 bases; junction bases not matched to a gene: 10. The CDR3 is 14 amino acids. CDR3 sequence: CASSPRTGGLEQYF. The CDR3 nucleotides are TGTGCCAGCAGTCCCCGGACAGGTGGCCTCGAGCAGTACTTC.

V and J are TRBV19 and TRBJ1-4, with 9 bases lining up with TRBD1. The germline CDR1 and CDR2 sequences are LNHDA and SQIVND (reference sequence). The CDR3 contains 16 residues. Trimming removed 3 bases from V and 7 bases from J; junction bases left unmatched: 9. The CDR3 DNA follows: TGTGCCAGTAGTATTTCTACAGGGGGCCGAGGTGAAAAACTGTTTTTT. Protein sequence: CASSISTGGRGEKLFF.

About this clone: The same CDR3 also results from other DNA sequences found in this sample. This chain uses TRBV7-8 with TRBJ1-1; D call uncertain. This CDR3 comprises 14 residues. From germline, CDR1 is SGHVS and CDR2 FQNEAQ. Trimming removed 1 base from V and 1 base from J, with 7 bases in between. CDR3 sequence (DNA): TGTGCCAGCAGCTTAGTTTCAGGGAACACTGAAGCTTTCTTT. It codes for CASSLVSGNTEAFF.

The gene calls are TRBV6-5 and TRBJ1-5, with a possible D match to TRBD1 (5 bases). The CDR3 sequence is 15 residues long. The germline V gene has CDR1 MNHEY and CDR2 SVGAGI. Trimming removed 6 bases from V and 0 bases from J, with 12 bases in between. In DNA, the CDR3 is TGTGCCAGCAGACAGGTCCCATTTAGCAATCAGCCCCAGCATTTT. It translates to CASRQVPFSNQPQHF.

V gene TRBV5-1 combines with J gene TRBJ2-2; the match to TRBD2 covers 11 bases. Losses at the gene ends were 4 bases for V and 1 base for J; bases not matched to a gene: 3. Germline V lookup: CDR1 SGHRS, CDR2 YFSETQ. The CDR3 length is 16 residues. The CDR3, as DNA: TGCGCCAGCAGCGTCCTAGCGGGGGGGAACACCGGGGAGCTGTTTTTT. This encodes CASSVLAGGNTGELFF.

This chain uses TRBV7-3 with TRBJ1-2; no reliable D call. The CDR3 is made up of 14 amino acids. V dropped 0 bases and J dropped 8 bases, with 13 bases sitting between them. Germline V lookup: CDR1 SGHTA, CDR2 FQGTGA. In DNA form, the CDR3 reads TGTGCCAGCAGCTTAACTGGGGTCTCGGGGGGCTACACCTTC. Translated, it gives CASSLTGVSGGYTF.

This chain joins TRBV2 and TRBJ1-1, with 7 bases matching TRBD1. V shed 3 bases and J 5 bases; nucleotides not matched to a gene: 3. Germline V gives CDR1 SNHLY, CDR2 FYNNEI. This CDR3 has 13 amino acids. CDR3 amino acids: CASSDKQGTEAFF. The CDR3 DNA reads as TGTGCCAGCAGTGACAAACAGGGGACTGAAGCTTTCTTT.

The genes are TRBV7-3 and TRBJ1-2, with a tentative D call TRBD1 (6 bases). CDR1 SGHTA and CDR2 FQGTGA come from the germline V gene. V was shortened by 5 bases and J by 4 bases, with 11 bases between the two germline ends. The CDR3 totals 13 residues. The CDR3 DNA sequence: TGTGCCAGCAGCGCAGGACAGTCCTATGGCTACACCTTC. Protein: CASSAGQSYGYTF.

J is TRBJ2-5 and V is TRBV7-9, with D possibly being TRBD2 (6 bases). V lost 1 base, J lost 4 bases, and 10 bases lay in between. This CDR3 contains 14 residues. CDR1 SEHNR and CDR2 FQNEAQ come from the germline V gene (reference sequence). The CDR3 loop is CASSLDWRGETQYF. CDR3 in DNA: TGTGCCAGCAGCTTAGATTGGCGGGGAGAGACCCAGTACTTC.

The CDR3 DNA reads as TGCGCCAGCAGCTTGGGTGGGACTAGCATAAATGAGCAGTTCTTC. Protein product: CASSLGGTSINEQFF. The chain employs TRBV5-1 and TRBJ2-1; 9 bases agree with TRBD2. V lost 0 bases and J lost 7; bases outside the gene matches: 5. Germline V CDR1 and CDR2: SGHRS, YFSETQ. This CDR3 has 15 residues.

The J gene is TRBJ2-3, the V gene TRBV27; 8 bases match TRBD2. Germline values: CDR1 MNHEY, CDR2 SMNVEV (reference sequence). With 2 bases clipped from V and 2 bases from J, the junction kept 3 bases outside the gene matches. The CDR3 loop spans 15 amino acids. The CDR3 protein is CASSLGGGFTDTQYF. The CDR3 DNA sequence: TGTGCCAGCAGTTTAGGCGGGGGGTTCACAGATACGCAGTATTTT.

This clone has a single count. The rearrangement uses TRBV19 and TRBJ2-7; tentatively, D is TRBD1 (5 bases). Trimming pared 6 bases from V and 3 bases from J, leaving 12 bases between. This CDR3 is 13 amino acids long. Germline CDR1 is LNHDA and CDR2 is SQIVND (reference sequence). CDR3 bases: TGTGCCAGTAGAAGGCAGGGTCGCTACGAGCAGTACTTC. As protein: CASRRQGRYEQYF.

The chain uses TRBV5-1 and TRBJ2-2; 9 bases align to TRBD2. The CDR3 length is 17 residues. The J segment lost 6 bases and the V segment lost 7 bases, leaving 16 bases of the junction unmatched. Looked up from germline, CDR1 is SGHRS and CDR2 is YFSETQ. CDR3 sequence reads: CASFSLPLAGWSGELFF. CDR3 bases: TGCGCCAGCTTTAGCTTGCCCCTAGCGGGGTGGTCCGGGGAGCTGTTTTTT.

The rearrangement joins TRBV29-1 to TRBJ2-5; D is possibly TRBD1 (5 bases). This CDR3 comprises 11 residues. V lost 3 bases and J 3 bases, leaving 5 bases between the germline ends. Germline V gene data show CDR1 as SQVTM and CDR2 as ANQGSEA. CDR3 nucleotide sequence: TGCAGCGTTGACAGGGAAGAGACCCAGTACTTC. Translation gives CSVDREETQYF.

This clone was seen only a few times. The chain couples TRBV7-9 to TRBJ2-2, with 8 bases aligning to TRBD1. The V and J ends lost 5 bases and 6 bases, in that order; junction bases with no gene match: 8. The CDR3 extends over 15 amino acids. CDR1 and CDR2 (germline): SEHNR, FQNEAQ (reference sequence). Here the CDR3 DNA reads TGTGCCAGCAGCCTTCGGACAGGGTATCCCGGGGAGCTGTTTTTT. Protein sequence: CASSLRTGYPGELFF.

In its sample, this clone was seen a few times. In DNA form, the CDR3 reads TGTGCCAGTAGTATATTCGGAGGGGCAGATACGCAGTATTTT. Its translation: CASSIFGGADTQYF. The chain joins TRBV19 to TRBJ2-3; a weak D match, TRBD2 (6 bases). Between the trimmed V and J ends, which lost 2 bases and 4 bases, there was a span of 10 bases. This CDR3 spans 14 amino acids. CDR1 LNHDA and CDR2 SQIVND come from the germline V gene (reference sequence).

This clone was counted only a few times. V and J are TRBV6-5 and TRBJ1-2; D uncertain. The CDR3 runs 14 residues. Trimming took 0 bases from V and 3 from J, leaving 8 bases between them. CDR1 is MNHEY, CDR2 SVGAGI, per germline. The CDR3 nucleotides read TGTGCCAGCAGTTACTCATGGAGAGACTATGGCTACACCTTC. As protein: CASSYSWRDYGYTF.

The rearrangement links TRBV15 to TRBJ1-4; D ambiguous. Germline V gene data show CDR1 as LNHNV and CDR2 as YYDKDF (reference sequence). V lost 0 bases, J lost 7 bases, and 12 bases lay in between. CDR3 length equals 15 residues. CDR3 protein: CATSREAGTSEKLFF. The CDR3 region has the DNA TGTGCCACCAGCAGAGAGGCGGGTACGAGTGAAAAACTGTTTTTT.

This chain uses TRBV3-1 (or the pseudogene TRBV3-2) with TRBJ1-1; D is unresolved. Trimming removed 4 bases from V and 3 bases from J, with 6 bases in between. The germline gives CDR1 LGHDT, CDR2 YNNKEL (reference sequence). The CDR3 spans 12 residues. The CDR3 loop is CASSRSDTEAFF. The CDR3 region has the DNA TGTGCCAGCAGCCGAAGCGACACTGAAGCTTTCTTT.

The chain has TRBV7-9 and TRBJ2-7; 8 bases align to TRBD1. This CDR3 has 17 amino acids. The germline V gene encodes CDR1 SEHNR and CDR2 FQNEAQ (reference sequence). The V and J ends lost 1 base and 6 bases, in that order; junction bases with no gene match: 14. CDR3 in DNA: TGTGCCAGCAGCTTAGGGGGGCGGACAGGGAGGATAGGCGAGCAGTACTTC. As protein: CASSLGGRTGRIGEQYF.

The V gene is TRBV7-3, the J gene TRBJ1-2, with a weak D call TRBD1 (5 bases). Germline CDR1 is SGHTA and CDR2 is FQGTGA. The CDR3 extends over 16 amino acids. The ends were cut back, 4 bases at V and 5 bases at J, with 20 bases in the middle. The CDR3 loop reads CASSSKPGTPLYGYTF. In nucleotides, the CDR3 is TGTGCCAGCAGCTCCAAACCCGGGACTCCACTTTATGGCTACACCTTC. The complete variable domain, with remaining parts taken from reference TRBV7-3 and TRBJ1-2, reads GAGVSQTPSNKVTEKGKYVELRCDPISGHTALYWYRQSLGQGPEFLIYFQGTGAADDSGLPNDRFFAVRPEGSVSTLKIQRTERGDSAVYLCASSSKPGTPLYGYTFGSGTRLTVV.

The CDR3 DNA is TGTGCTAGTGGTTTGACTAGCAAGACAGATACGCAGTATTTT. Protein product: CASGLTSKTDTQYF. V is TRBV12-5 and J is TRBJ2-3; perhaps TRBD2 as D (6 bases). V was trimmed by 2 bases and J by 3 bases, leaving 9 bases between them. This CDR3 region has 14 residues. Germline assignment: CDR1 LGHNT and CDR2 FRNRAP.

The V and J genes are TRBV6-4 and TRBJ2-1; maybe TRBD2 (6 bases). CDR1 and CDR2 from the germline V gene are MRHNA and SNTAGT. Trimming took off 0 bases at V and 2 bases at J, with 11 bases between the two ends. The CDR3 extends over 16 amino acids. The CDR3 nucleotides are TGTGCCAGCAGTGACTCGGGCGGGGCCCCCTACAATGAGCAGTTCTTC. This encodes CASSDSGGAPYNEQFF.

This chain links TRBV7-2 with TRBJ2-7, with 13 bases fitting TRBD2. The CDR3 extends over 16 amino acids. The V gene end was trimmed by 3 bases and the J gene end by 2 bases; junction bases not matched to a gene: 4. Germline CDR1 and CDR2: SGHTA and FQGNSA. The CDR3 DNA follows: TGTGCCAGCAGCTTCACTAGCGGGGGGGCAACCTACGAGCAGTACTTC. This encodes CASSFTSGGATYEQYF.

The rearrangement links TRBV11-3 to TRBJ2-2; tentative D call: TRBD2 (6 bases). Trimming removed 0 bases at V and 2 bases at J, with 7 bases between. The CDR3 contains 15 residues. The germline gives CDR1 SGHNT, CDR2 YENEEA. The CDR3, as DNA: TGTGCCAGCAGCTTAGAACTAGCAAACACCGGGGAGCTGTTTTTT. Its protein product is CASSLELANTGELFF. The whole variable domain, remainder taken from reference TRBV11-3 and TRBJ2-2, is EAGVVQSPRYKIIEKKQPVAFWCNPISGHNTLYWYLQNLGQGPELLIRYENEEAVDDSQLPKDRFSAERLKGVDSTLKIQPAELGDSAVYLCASSLELANTGELFFGEGSRLTVL.

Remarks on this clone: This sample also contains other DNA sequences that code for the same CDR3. The CDR3 loop reads CASSVGGGAGETQYF. The CDR3 region has the DNA TGTGCCAGCAGCGTAGGAGGGGGGGCCGGGGAGACCCAGTACTTC. The chain is built from TRBV9 and TRBJ2-5, with D possibly matching TRBD2 (7 bases). The CDR3 totals 15 residues. The germline V gene encodes CDR1 SGDLS and CDR2 YYNGEE. V lost 0 bases to trimming and J lost 5 bases, with 14 bases between them.

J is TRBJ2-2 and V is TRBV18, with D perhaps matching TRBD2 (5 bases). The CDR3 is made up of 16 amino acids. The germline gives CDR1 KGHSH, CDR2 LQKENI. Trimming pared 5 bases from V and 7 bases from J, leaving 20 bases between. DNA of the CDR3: TGTGCCAGCTCAGCCTCACTAGTCTCCCTGGGCGGGGAGCTGTTTTTT. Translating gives CASSASLVSLGGELFF.

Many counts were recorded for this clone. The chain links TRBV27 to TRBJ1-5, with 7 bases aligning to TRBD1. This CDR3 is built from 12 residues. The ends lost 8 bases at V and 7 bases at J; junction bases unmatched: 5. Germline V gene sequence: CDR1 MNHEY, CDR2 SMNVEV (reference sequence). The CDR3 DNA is TGTGCCAGCGGTAGGGGGCGACAGCCCCAGCATTTT. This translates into CASGRGRQPQHF.